The TCR beta chain under discussion was sequenced for a study of T cells in Graves' hyperthyroidism and ophthalmopathy. There are 15 residues in the CDR3. V gave up 0 bases and J gave up 1 base, with 9 bases separating them. Germline CDR1 LGHNT, CDR2 FRNRAP. RNA transcripts gave rise to amplified TCR beta CDR3 regions. TCR CDR3 regions were first amplified by RT-PCR with HTBI primers. TCRdb reanalysed the multiplex PCR reads using MiXCR and keeps one entry per CDR3 protein. Among approximately 630,000 distinct CDR3 sequences, 15% to 20% were seen once, and the ten largest hold 3.8%. This clonotype has a count of ten or more.

The sample was blood. The gene calls are TRBV12-5 and TRBJ2-5; D remains ambiguous. The sequence derives from a woman aged 25 to 45 with Graves' hyperthyroidism. The CDR3, as DNA: TGTGCTAGTGGTTTGGTGCAACGGCTCCAAGAGACCCAGTACTTC. It encodes CASGLVQRLQETQYF.